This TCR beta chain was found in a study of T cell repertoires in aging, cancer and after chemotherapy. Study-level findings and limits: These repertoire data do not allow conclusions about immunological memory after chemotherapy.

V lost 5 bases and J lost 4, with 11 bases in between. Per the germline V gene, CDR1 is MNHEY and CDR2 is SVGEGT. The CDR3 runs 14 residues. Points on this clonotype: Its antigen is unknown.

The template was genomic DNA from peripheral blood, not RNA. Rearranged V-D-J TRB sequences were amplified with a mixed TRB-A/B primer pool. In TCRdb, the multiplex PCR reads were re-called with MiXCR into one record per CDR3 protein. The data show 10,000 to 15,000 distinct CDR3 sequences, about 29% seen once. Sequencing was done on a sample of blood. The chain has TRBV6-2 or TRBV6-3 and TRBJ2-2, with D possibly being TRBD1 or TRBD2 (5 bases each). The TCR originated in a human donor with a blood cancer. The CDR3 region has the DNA TGTGCCAGCAGTCCCAGTGGGGGCACCGGGGAGCTGTTTTTT. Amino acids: CASSPSGGTGELFF.